Presented here are 14 T cell receptor beta chains from one specimen sequenced in a study of cytomegalovirus exposure and HLA in healthy donors. It was with 60 Vbeta and 13 Jbeta primers that the PCR ran. The protocol was immunoSEQ multiplex PCR, while the TCRdb copy is restricted to in-frame clones and leaves out a portion. This sample has 100,000 to 150,000 clones, with around four fifths found just once. Sequenced material: PBMCs. The source is a man between 18 and 35 years old in good health and CMV-seropositive.

This chain connects TRBV13 to TRBJ2-7, with TRBD2 identical over 9 bases. Trimming cost V 4 bases and J 4 bases; bases outside gene matches: 14. Germline CDR1 is PRHDT and CDR2 is FYEKMQ (reference sequence). The CDR3 consists of 17 residues. CDR3 sequence: CASSSRRRPSGEYEQYF. The CDR3 coding sequence is TGTGCCAGCAGCTCACGCCGAAGGCCTAGCGGGGAATACGAGCAGTACTTC.

This chain joins TRBV7-9 and TRBJ2-5; 8 bases agree with TRBD2. Looked up from germline, CDR1 is SEHNR and CDR2 is FQNEAQ (reference sequence). This CDR3 contains 16 residues. Losses at the gene ends were 3 bases for V and 5 bases for J; bases not matched to a gene: 11. CDR3 DNA sequence: TGTGCCAGCAGCTTTGCAGTTGGACTAGCAATGGAGACCCAGTACTTC. Residues: CASSFAVGLAMETQYF.

This clone has a single count. The rearrangement joins TRBV29-1 to TRBJ2-7; 7 bases agree with TRBD1. CDR1 and CDR2 from the germline V gene are SQVTM and ANQGSEA. The CDR3 runs 14 residues. Trimming at V came to 6 bases and at J to 6 bases, leaving 14 bases not matched to a gene. CDR3: CSVVKARQGTEQYF. CDR3 nucleotide sequence: TGCAGCGTAGTGAAGGCGAGACAGGGTACCGAGCAGTACTTC.

The CDR3 here is CASSPGRDQPQHF. DNA of the CDR3: TGTGCCAGCAGCCCGGGGAGAGATCAGCCCCAGCATTTT. The J gene is TRBJ1-5, the V gene TRBV5-4, with unresolved D. The CDR3 runs to 13 residues. The germline gives CDR1 SGHNT, CDR2 YYREEE (reference sequence). V lost 4 bases to trimming and J lost 5 bases, with 10 bases between them.

The V call is TRBV27, the J call TRBJ2-3; possibly TRBD2 for D (6 bases). Trimming removed 5 bases at V and 6 bases at J, with 15 bases between. In germline, CDR1 is MNHEY, CDR2 SMNVEV (reference sequence). The CDR3 totals 14 residues. The CDR3 DNA reads TGTGCCAGCAGTCCGGGACTGAGCTTGGATACGCAGTATTTT. Protein product: CASSPGLSLDTQYF.

The V and J genes are TRBV2 and TRBJ2-2; TRBD2 aligns across 8 bases. J lost 5 bases, V lost 7 bases, and 6 bases had no gene match. Germline V gives CDR1 SNHLY, CDR2 FYNNEI. There are 14 residues in the CDR3. The CDR3 region is CASNELAETGELFF. The CDR3 coding sequence is TGTGCCAGCAACGAACTAGCGGAGACCGGGGAGCTGTTTTTT.

The chain combines TRBV5-6 with TRBJ1-5; a possible D gene is TRBD1 (5 bases). This CDR3 comprises 15 residues. Trimming shortened V by 5 bases and J by 7 bases, and 19 bases separated the two germline ends. Germline V gene sequence: CDR1 SGHDT, CDR2 YYEEEE. The CDR3 sequence: CASSFTGVSGQPQHF. The CDR3 DNA follows: TGTGCCAGCAGTTTTACGGGGGTGTCAGGCCAGCCCCAGCATTTT.

The chain employs TRBV4-2 and TRBJ2-1, with TRBD1 identical over 9 bases. V dropped 0 bases and J dropped 6; count of bases not matched to a gene: 6. The CDR3 extends over 16 amino acids. The germline V gene encodes CDR1 LGHNA and CDR2 YNFKEQ. CDR3 amino acids: CASSQDWGQGGNEQFF. The CDR3 nucleotides read TGTGCCAGCAGCCAAGATTGGGGACAGGGTGGCAATGAGCAGTTCTTC.

The chain combines TRBV2 with TRBJ2-1, with D perhaps TRBD2 (6 bases). The V end was cut by 6 bases, the J end by 1 base, with 13 bases between. Germline lookup yields CDR1 SNHLY and CDR2 FYNNEI. The CDR3 is 15 amino acids. CDR3 DNA sequence: TGTGCCAGCAGCCCCCCGGGGGAATCCTACAATGAGCAGTTCTTC. The encoded protein is CASSPPGESYNEQFF.

This chain connects TRBV27 to TRBJ2-1, with 9 bases identical to TRBD1. The V and J ends lost 8 bases and 0 bases, in that order; junction bases with no gene match: 5. Germline V gene lookup returns CDR1 MNHEY and CDR2 SMNVEV (reference sequence). The CDR3 runs 15 residues. Here the CDR3 reads CASSGQGNSYNEQFF. The CDR3 nucleotides are TGTGCCAGCTCCGGACAGGGGAACTCCTACAATGAGCAGTTCTTC.

The genes are TRBV5-1 and TRBJ1-3, with 7 bases identical to TRBD1. Per the germline V gene, CDR1 is SGHRS and CDR2 is YFSETQ. The CDR3 totals 15 residues. V trimming: 4 bases; J trimming: 4 bases; junction bases outside the gene matches: 8. The CDR3 DNA follows: TGCGCCAGCAGCCGAGGGGACAGTCCAGGAAACACCATATATTTT. It yields the protein CASSRGDSPGNTIYF.

The J gene is TRBJ1-3, the V gene TRBV6-5; the D gene is possibly TRBD1 (5 bases). CDR3 length: 15 amino acids. The V gene's germline CDR1 is MNHEY and CDR2 SVGAGI. With 4 bases removed from V and 4 bases from J, the gap between germline ends came to 14 bases. CDR3 in DNA: TGTGCCAGCAGTTGGCAGGGAATGTCAGGAAACACCATATATTTT. It yields the protein CASSWQGMSGNTIYF.

The J gene is TRBJ1-2, the V gene TRBV11-2; D is possibly TRBD1 (6 bases). Looked up from germline, CDR1 is SGHAT and CDR2 is FQNNGV. With 2 bases removed from V and 6 bases from J, the gap between germline ends came to 10 bases. The CDR3 loop spans 13 amino acids. This CDR3 reads CASSLWGRDGYTF. CDR3 coding DNA: TGTGCCAGCAGCTTATGGGGGCGGGATGGCTACACCTTC.

J is TRBJ1-2 and V is TRBV5-6; D is unresolved. This CDR3 has 15 amino acids. CDR1 is SGHDT and CDR2 is YYEEEE in the germline V gene. With 2 bases removed from V and 4 bases from J, the gap between germline ends came to 15 bases. The CDR3, as DNA: TGTGCCAGCAGCTTTCTATCATCTTCGAGCTATGGCTACACCTTC. It codes for CASSFLSSSSYGYTF.